This TCR beta chain was captured by sequencing in a study of cytomegalovirus exposure and HLA in healthy donors (dated by TCRdb to about 2017). Notes on the research overall: An earlier analysis of roughly 570 of the donors reported under 300 Gb of sequence data and 117 million unique TCR beta sequences obtained from 180 million or so T cells. About 300 gigabases of sequencing data and approximately 85 million unique TCR sequences were included in an early release covering 550 to 800 HLA-typed donors. Among the roughly 400 genotyped donors, around 81% belonged to the genetic ancestry cluster associated with self-reported Caucasian donors. The study was designed to test whether signatures of past pathogen exposure could be identified by cataloging public T cell receptors. The study profiled the T cell repertoires of under 850 subjects by immunosequencing and related them to cytomegalovirus serostatus. A separate validation cohort of more than 100 different subjects was used in addition to the 666-subject first cohort. To predict cytomegalovirus infection status, the study brought together high-throughput TCR immunosequencing, statistical association of individual TCRs with disease status, and machine learning. To study patterns of TCR occurrence, a later analysis re-analyzed previously published TCR beta repertoires from 700 or so donors and added high-resolution HLA genotyping. In the later analysis, no new phenotypic data were used to find candidate immune exposures; instead, reliance was placed on TCR beta sequences and their occurrence across donors. An earlier analysis of nearly 600 of the donors applied high-throughput TCR beta sequencing to assess whether each TCR beta V gene segment acted as functional or pseudogenic. Alongside the repertoire data, information on donor age, sex, ethnicity and CMV serostatus was compiled. In a later genetic analysis, genome-wide SNP genotypes for about three fifths of the roughly 670 donors were used, and that subset was treated as a discovery cohort. Every repertoire in the discovery cohort had been generated on one and the same sequencing platform. HLA typing included class I and class II loci at four-digit resolution. Typing coverage varied by locus: about 620-630 donors for A, B, C, DRB1 and DQB1; 500 to 550 for DQA1; about 600 for DPA1; more than 450 for DPB1. Roughly 5 DR-DQ haplotypes were handled as single units for association and clustering, since linkage in the cohort was strong. Across 300 to 400 genotyped donors of the cohort, an average of about 240,000 unique TCR beta nucleotide sequences per donor were sequenced, and around 20% of those sequences were non-productive. Results the study describes overall, beyond this receptor: Some IMGT-functional V segments, including TRBV6-2 and TRBV6-3, could not be distinguished by the 87-base-pair reads and were therefore excluded. V-gene and J-gene trimming of TCR beta chains was associated with a missense DCLRE1C variant in a later genetic analysis, and the association was replicated in an independent cohort. Specific HLA alleles were associated with about 17,000 TCR beta sequences at a false discovery rate of 0.05 in a later analysis. In an earlier analysis of approximately 600 of the donors, most TCR beta V segments were observed in productive rearrangements about 90% or about 30% of the time, broadly matching IMGT annotations. Roughly uniform sequencing depth across donors was assumed in presence/absence analyses, although this assumption may not hold. In this cohort, only TCR beta chains were sequenced, and detectable features were limited by the absence of alpha or paired-chain data. The earlier analysis of almost 600 of the donors excluded 15 to 20 rarely observed V segments, including chromosome 9 orphons, because counts were too low. When HLA alleles, especially DR and DQ, strongly co-occurred, attributing TCR associations to individual alleles was difficult. According to the authors, the approach could potentially be generalized to other disease states and immunological phenotypes. In vitro tests confirmed that three of the cytomegalovirus-associated TCR beta chains recognize cytomegalovirus antigens. Across donors, most TCR sequences were observed very rarely, whereas some public TCRs were present in many individuals. Immune exposure information for the cohort was limited to CMV serostatus. In a later analysis, several top co-occurrence clusters were reported to appear linked to parvovirus B19, influenza, CMV and Epstein-Barr virus. The study gave a list of some 150 TCR beta chains associated with cytomegalovirus. A further reported finding was that TCR beta sequences accurately predicted the HLA-A and HLA-B alleles for most subjects in the first cohort. A cluster of highly shared sequence variants was judged likely to represent a technical artifact of the sequencing pipeline. The classifier was reported to diagnose cytomegalovirus status with high specificity and sensitivity in both the original cohort and the validation cohort. In a later analysis, HLA-associated TCR beta chains were found to be more clonally expanded and to have lower generation probabilities than equally common non-associated chains. In a later analysis, TCR association rates were found to vary across HLA loci, with the most associated TCRs seen for DRB1 alleles and the fewest for HLA-C alleles. A later genetic analysis reported fewer N-insertions in productive TCRs among donors in an Asian-associated ancestry cluster than the roughly 690-donor mean. Most CMV-associated TCR beta chains appeared to be HLA-restricted in a later analysis, and the HLA associations seemed to be driven largely by CMV exposure. Linkage disequilibrium might explain the correlated functional status among segregating V segments, but an unknown experimental factor could not be ruled out. Because some donors lacked HLA typing at each locus, the association tests relied only on the typed subset.

Concerning this clone itself: There is no known antigen for this receptor. No quality values exist for individual bases; no much larger clone is one base distant.

The CDR3 has 15 amino acids, counting the end cysteine and phenylalanine. Only the CDR3 DNA stays, 45 bases, in frame from base 1. As encoded in the germline V gene, CDR1 is SGHTA while CDR2 is FQGTGA. Trimming accounts for 6 bases at V and 2 bases at J, while the number of junction bases matched to no gene is 4. The cohort consisted of some 730 healthy bone marrow donors. All cohort members were sampled while nominally healthy, although unrecorded immune exposures were likely present. The donor was CMV seronegative and was included in the group of about 350 seronegative cohort members. A peripheral blood sample was provided by each donor, and peripheral blood mononuclear cells were used for TCR beta sequencing. Genomic DNA extraction from the blood cell samples was performed with the Qiagen DNeasy Blood Extraction Kit. The library was generated by the immunoSEQ multiplex PCR assay. For the multiplex PCR, a mixture combining 60 forward primers for TCR Vbeta segments and 13 reverse primers for TCR Jbeta segments was used. A multiplex PCR assay on genomic DNA amplified the CDR3 region of rearranged TCR beta genes. The amplified TCR beta libraries were sequenced on the Illumina HiSeq System as 87-base-pair reads. On the study's bioinformatics: A later analysis counted about 80 million unique TCR beta chains across the 500 to 850 repertoires, and roughly 11 million of these chains were shared by at least two donors. Raw reads were error-corrected and collapsed into unique sequences by a nearest-neighbor algorithm in which closely related sequences were merged to remove PCR and sequencing errors. V, D and J gene segments were assigned by aligning CDR3 sequences to IMGT reference sequences. For a sequence to be retained, at least a six-nucleotide match to both a V gene segment and a J gene segment was required. Rearrangements were classified as productive when the CDR3 lacked stop codons and remained in frame with V and J, and all other rearrangements were classified as non-productive. CDR3 was defined according to IMGT convention as the region running from the second conserved V-encoded cysteine to the conserved J-encoded phenylalanine. The earlier analysis of some 600 of the donors excluded sequences that lacked an unambiguous match to a single V gene segment. In an earlier analysis of about 590 of the donors, a V segment was called functional when productive rearrangements were above 56.7%, and segregating when the standard deviation between donors exceeded 5%. A statistical classification framework was built for diagnosing cytomegalovirus status from the catalog of TCR beta chain sequences. V and J gene assignment, in a later analysis, came from comparing TCR nucleotide sequences with IMGT/GENE-DB human TR gene sequences. A later analysis assigned CDR3 sequences and most-parsimonious VDJ recombination scenarios with the TCRdist pipeline. In a later analysis, each TCR beta chain was defined by its CDR3 amino acid sequence together with its V-gene family, and reads lacking a unique V-gene family were excluded. In a later analysis, 450 to 600 highly shared, low-generation-probability nucleotide sequences were removed to address suspected cross-contamination and a sequencing artifact. A later analysis calculated a clonal expansion index for each public chain from normalized within-repertoire ranks of inferred template counts. In a later analysis, generation probabilities were computed with a VDJ recombination model fitted to out-of-frame rearrangements, and the resulting probabilities were checked against IGoR. A later analysis scored TCR-TCR, TCR-HLA and TCR-CMV co-occurrence with hypergeometric tests, applying a repertoire-size bias correction to TCR pairs. In a later analysis, false discovery rates were estimated by permuting HLA or CMV assignments 20 times. In a later analysis, co-occurring TCRs were grouped using DBSCAN, and TCRdist sequence similarity was added for clustering within HLA-allele-positive subsets. Repertoires with fewer than 30,000 or more than 120,000 public chains, plus five repertoires with anomalous nucleotide sharing, were excluded from co-occurrence clustering. TCRdb re-hosts the immuneACCESS table, in-frame sequences only. Its copies lack some clones; in the studies checked, an unresolved V gene accounts for under half of them, and the cause for the rest is not known. V and J calls and clone size are given by that table; D and trimming were obtained from the DNA. The sample table contains 130,000 or so clones; only one count was recorded for approximately 85% of them. The ten top clones hold roughly 0.53% of the sample.

This receptor was identified in a woman aged 40 to 50 in good health and CMV-seronegative. The chain is encoded by TRBV7-3 joined to TRBJ2-2; 9 junctional bases match TRBD2. Sequencing used PBMCs. This receptor carries the CDR3 CASRLAGTNTGELFF. The DNA is TGTGCCAGCAGGCTAGCGGGAACCAACACCGGGGAGCTGTTTTTT.